These T cell receptor beta chains were read from a single sample in a study of blood T cell repertoires in COVID-19. Profiled with immunoSEQ multiplex PCR; TCRdb holds only in-frame clones, not every one. The sample lists over 150,000 clones, under 95% occurring once. Sequencing was performed on peripheral blood. These receptors were taken from a man aged 50 to 60 with acute or convalescent COVID-19. Each CDR3 is given with its conserved first and last residue. The D gene is left open where the match is weak. For some rows the clone size is stated as once, few or many, or as a class when expanded; others skip it.

>NA|TRBV5-4|TRBJ1-4|NA|15
CASSIDSQSNEKLFF
TGTGCCAGCAGCATTGACAGCCAATCTAATGAAAAACTGTTTTTT
>TRBD2|TRBV6-5|TRBJ2-5|NA|14
CASRTSGGGETQYF
TGTGCCAGCAGAACCTCGGGGGGTGGCGAGACCCAGTACTTC
>NA|TRBV24-1|TRBJ2-6|NA|17
CATGGAEAASGANVLTF
TGTGCCACCGGGGGCGCAGAGGCCGCCTCTGGGGCCAACGTCCTGACTTTC
>NA|TRBV6-2/TRBV6-3|TRBJ1-5|NA|14
CASSYSGSQGPQHF
TGTGCCAGCAGTTACTCGGGTAGCCAAGGACCCCAGCATTTT
>TRBD2|TRBV5-1|TRBJ2-1|NA|15
CASSPVAGAYNEQFF
TGCGCCAGCAGTCCCGTAGCGGGAGCTTACAATGAGCAGTTCTTC
>TRBD1|TRBV5-1|TRBJ2-1|once|14
CASRPGQNYNEQFF
TGCGCCAGCAGACCGGGACAGAACTACAATGAGCAGTTCTTC
>TRBD1|TRBV28|TRBJ1-4|NA|15
CASSIGTDFNEKLFF
TGTGCCAGCAGTATAGGGACAGATTTTAATGAAAAACTGTTTTTT
>TRBD1|TRBV9|TRBJ1-4|NA|18
CASSGGDRGAADNEKLFF
TGTGCCAGCAGTGGCGGGGACAGAGGGGCTGCAGATAATGAAAAACTGTTTTTT
>NA|TRBV6-2/TRBV6-3|TRBJ2-3|NA|14
CASTPDNGPDTQYF
TGTGCCAGCACCCCAGACAATGGCCCAGATACGCAGTATTTT
>NA|TRBV28|TRBJ1-5|once|21
CASSFGHDSLLIGVLTQPQHF
TGTGCCAGCAGTTTCGGTCATGACAGCCTACTTATAGGGGTATTAACTCAGCCCCAGCATTTT
>TRBD2|TRBV3-1/TRBV3-2|TRBJ2-1|NA|14
CASSYLAGENEQFF
TGTGCCAGCAGTTACCTAGCGGGAGAAAATGAGCAGTTCTTC
>TRBD1|TRBV9|TRBJ1-6|NA|14
CASSAGTGDSPLHF
TGTGCCAGCAGCGCCGGGACAGGGGATTCACCCCTCCACTTT
>NA|TRBV29-1|TRBJ2-3|NA|11
CSVGGMDTQYF
TGCAGCGTTGGAGGAATGGATACGCAGTATTTT
>NA|TRBV20-1|TRBJ1-5|NA|14
CSASGSGGHQPQHF
TGCAGTGCTAGTGGCTCCGGCGGGCATCAGCCCCAGCATTTT
>TRBD2|TRBV6-6|TRBJ2-1|NA|19
CASSRTSGSRGISYNEQFF
TGTGCCAGCAGTCGGACTAGCGGGAGTAGGGGAATCTCCTACAATGAGCAGTTCTTC
>TRBD2|TRBV29-1|TRBJ2-3|NA|15
CSVQGSGRSTDTQYF
TGCAGCGTCCAGGGGAGCGGGAGATCCACAGATACGCAGTATTTT
>TRBD1|TRBV6-2/TRBV6-3|TRBJ1-5|NA|18
CASSLDRGAYYSNQPQHF
TGTGCCAGCAGCTTGGACAGGGGGGCTTACTATAGCAATCAGCCCCAGCATTTT
>NA|TRBV29-1|TRBJ2-1|NA|13
CSVGASSYNEQFF
TGCAGCGTGGGGGCTAGCTCCTACAATGAGCAGTTCTTC
>NA|TRBV7-2|TRBJ1-5|NA|15
CASSLDGAGYQPQHF
TGTGCCAGCAGCTTAGATGGGGCAGGCTATCAGCCCCAGCATTTT
>NA|TRBV5-1|TRBJ2-2|once|15
CASSPLRGQDGELFF
TGCGCCAGCAGCCCCTTAAGGGGACAAGATGGGGAGCTGTTTTTT
>TRBD1|TRBV7-2|TRBJ2-5|NA|15
CASSFTGGWGETQYF
TGTGCCAGCAGCTTCACAGGGGGCTGGGGAGAGACCCAGTACTTC
>NA|TRBV4-2|TRBJ1-5|NA|16
CASSQVRGNSNQPQHF
TGTGCCAGCAGCCAAGTAAGGGGGAATAGCAATCAGCCCCAGCATTTT
>NA|TRBV5-1|TRBJ1-5|NA|14
CASSLGDEGHSQHF
TGCGCCAGCAGCTTGGGGGACGAGGGACATTCCCAGCATTTT
>TRBD2|TRBV7-7|TRBJ2-5|once|15
CASSLTSGRGETQYF
TGTGCTAGCAGCTTGACTAGCGGGAGAGGCGAGACCCAGTACTTC
>NA|TRBV7-3|TRBJ1-1|NA|14
CASSLTGGNTEAFF
TGTGCCAGCAGCTTAACAGGGGGAAACACTGAAGCTTTCTTT
>NA|TRBV6-1|TRBJ2-2|NA|17
CASSELFSFTGLGELFF
TGTGCCAGCAGTGAATTATTTAGCTTTACGGGTTTGGGGGAGCTGTTTTTT
>TRBD1|TRBV5-1|TRBJ1-4|NA|14
CASSSTGGGEKLFF
TGCGCCAGCAGCTCGACAGGGGGAGGAGAAAAACTGTTTTTT
>TRBD2|TRBV5-6|TRBJ2-5|NA|16
CASSLAGLAGRETQYF
TGTGCCAGCAGCTTGGCCGGGCTAGCGGGGCGAGAGACCCAGTACTTC
>TRBD2|TRBV28|TRBJ2-7|NA|15
CASSVRTSGRHEQYF
TGTGCCAGCAGTGTGAGGACTAGCGGGAGGCACGAGCAGTACTTC
>NA|TRBV27|TRBJ1-5|NA|13
CASSLGFRQPQHF
TGTGCCAGCAGTTTAGGGTTCAGGCAGCCCCAGCATTTT
>NA|TRBV6-2/TRBV6-3|TRBJ1-2|NA|16
CASSYSSRFPNYGYTF
TGTGCCAGCAGTTACTCCTCGCGCTTTCCTAACTATGGCTACACCTTC
>NA|TRBV5-1|TRBJ2-3|NA|16
CASSFVIQGGTDTQYF
TGCGCCAGCAGCTTTGTAATTCAGGGTGGGACAGATACGCAGTATTTT
>TRBD2|TRBV28|TRBJ2-7|NA|14
CASTLAGARYEQYF
TGTGCCAGCACCCTAGCGGGAGCGCGATACGAGCAGTACTTC
>NA|TRBV13|TRBJ2-2|NA|13
CASSLDYPGELFF
TGTGCCAGCAGCTTAGACTATCCCGGGGAGCTGTTTTTT
>TRBD2|TRBV9|TRBJ2-1|NA|15
CASSETSGSWAEQFF
TGTGCCAGCAGCGAGACTAGCGGGAGTTGGGCTGAGCAGTTCTTC
>NA|TRBV7-6|TRBJ1-3|few|15
CASAPGRVAGNTIYF
TGTGCCAGCGCTCCTGGGAGGGTAGCTGGAAACACCATATATTTT
>TRBD2|TRBV10-2|TRBJ2-1|few|16
CASSYWTSGAYNEQFF
TGCGCCAGCAGTTACTGGACTAGCGGGGCCTACAATGAGCAGTTCTTC